The T cell receptor beta chain under discussion was sequenced for a study of cytomegalovirus exposure and HLA in healthy donors. Study as a whole: Per a later analysis, the roughly 690 first-cohort and under 150 validation repertoires shared one platform.

Profiling relied on immunoSEQ multiplex PCR, and the TCRdb table lists in-frame clones only, not all of them. The table has roughly 60,000 clones, approximately 90% seen once. As regards this clone: As yet, its antigen is unknown.

Germline CDR1 and CDR2: LGHNT and FRNRAP. The CDR3 covers 15 residues. V lost 7 bases and J lost 0, with 14 bases in between. The study, taken as a whole, reports: Through in vitro validation, a few CMV-associated chains were shown to be specific for CMV antigens. TCR beta chains numbering some 160 were designated cytomegalovirus-associated.

V gene TRBV12-5 combines with J gene TRBJ2-3; the D gene is possibly TRBD1 (5 bases). This clonotype was obtained from a young woman in good health and CMV-seronegative. Sequencing input: PBMCs. CDR3 protein: CASDLERQSTDTQYF. The CDR3, as DNA: TGTGCTAGTGACCTCGAGCGACAGAGCACAGATACGCAGTATTTT.